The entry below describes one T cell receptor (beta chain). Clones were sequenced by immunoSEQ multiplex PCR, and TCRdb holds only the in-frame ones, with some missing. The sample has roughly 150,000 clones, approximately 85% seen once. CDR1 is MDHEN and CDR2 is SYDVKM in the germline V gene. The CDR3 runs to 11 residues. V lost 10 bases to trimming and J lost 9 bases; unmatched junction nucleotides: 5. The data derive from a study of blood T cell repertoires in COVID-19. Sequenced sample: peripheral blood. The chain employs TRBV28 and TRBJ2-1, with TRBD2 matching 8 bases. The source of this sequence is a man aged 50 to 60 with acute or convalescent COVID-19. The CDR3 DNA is TGTGCCACCGTCCGGGAGGGTGAGCAGTTCTTC. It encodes CATVREGEQFF.